Below, 4 T cell receptor beta chains from the same sample are listed, as sequenced in a study of cytomegalovirus exposure and HLA in healthy donors. Primers included in the PCR were 60 Vbeta and 13 Jbeta primers. The assay was immunoSEQ multiplex PCR, and TCRdb's table has in-frame clones only and misses some. Of 80,000 to 130,000 clones listed, 70% to 80% were seen once; the top ten hold about 4.3%. Sequenced sample: PBMCs. These receptors were collected from a woman aged 18-30 years in good health and CMV-seropositive.

This clone was counted once. The chain is built from TRBV7-9 and TRBJ2-3; no clear D. V was trimmed by 5 bases and J by 0 bases, leaving 15 bases between them. There are 16 residues in the CDR3. Germline loops: CDR1 SEHNR, CDR2 FQNEAQ (reference sequence). CDR3 DNA: TGTGCCAGCAGCAGACTGTATGCCTCTAGCACAGATACGCAGTATTTT. Its translation: CASSRLYASSTDTQYF.

The chain employs TRBV2 and TRBJ1-2; 7 bases map to TRBD1. With V trimmed by 3 bases and J by 7 bases, 2 bases remained unmatched. The CDR3 extends over 12 amino acids. From germline, CDR1 is SNHLY and CDR2 FYNNEI. CDR3 coding DNA: TGTGCCAGCAGTGAGACAGGGAGTGGCTACACCTTC. It specifies CASSETGSGYTF.

This clone came up a few times. This rearrangement joins TRBV7-9 to TRBJ2-5, with TRBD1 matching 9 bases. The J call may be faulty, since TRBJ2-7 better matches the DNA end. This CDR3 comprises 14 residues. Germline V gives CDR1 SEHNR, CDR2 FQNEAQ (reference sequence). The CDR3 is CASSSSDRGHEQYF. CDR3 bases: TGTGCCAGCAGCTCGTCGGACAGGGGCCACGAGCAGTACTTC.

This clone is a singleton in its sample. The rearrangement joins TRBV7-9 to TRBJ1-1; 9 bases are shared with TRBD1. Germline lookup yields CDR1 SEHNR and CDR2 FQNEAQ (reference sequence). The CDR3 covers 17 residues. V shed 2 bases, J shed 6 bases, and the junction held 13 bases outside the gene matches. CDR3 loop: CASSLRDRVGEAAEAFF. The CDR3 nucleotides read TGTGCCAGCAGCTTAAGGGACAGGGTTGGAGAGGCGGCTGAAGCTTTCTTT.